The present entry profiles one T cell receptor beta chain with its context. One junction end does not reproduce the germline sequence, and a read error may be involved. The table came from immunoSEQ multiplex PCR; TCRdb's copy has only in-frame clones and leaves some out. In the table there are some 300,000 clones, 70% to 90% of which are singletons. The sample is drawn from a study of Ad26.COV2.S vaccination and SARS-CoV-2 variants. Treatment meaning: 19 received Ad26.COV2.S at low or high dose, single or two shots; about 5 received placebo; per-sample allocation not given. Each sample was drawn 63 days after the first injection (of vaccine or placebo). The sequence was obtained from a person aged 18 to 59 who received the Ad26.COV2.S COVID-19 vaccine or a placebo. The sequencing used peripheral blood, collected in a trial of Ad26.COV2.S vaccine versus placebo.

The DNA for the CDR3 is TGTGCTAGCAGCTTAGATCCCCGGGACAGGGGGCGCACCGGGGAGCTGTTTTTT. This encodes CASSLDPRDRGRTGELFF. The rearrangement uses TRBV7-7 and TRBJ2-2, with TRBD1 matching 12 bases. CDR1 and CDR2 from the germline V gene are SSHAT and FNYEAQ (reference sequence). The CDR3 spans 18 residues.